Shown below are 27 T cell receptor beta chains from a single sample sequenced in a study of T-cell reconstitution after alpha-beta-depleted transplantation in children. Unique molecular identifiers tagged the TCRbeta library. TCRdb reprocessed the PCR reads via MiXCR and lists one record per CDR3 protein. The sample consists of 450,000 to 600,000 distinct CDR3 sequences, 13% of them appearing once. The specimen was PBMCs, mostly from graft donor cells, collected 360 days after TCRalphabeta/CD19-depleted stem cell transplant. The receptors were gathered from a male patient aged 10 to 17 who had a stem cell transplant for acute myeloid leukemia, so the T cells may come from the graft donor.

The chain carries TRBV24-1 and TRBJ2-1; no definite D call. The V gene lost 5 bases and the J gene lost 10 bases, with 14 bases spanning the gap. Looked up from germline, CDR1 is KGHDR and CDR2 is SFDVKD. The CDR3 contains 13 residues. Here the CDR3 reads CATSALSTDEQFF. The CDR3 DNA follows: TGTGCCACCAGTGCCCTATCGACCGACGAGCAGTTCTTC.

This clonotype came up once. The chain links TRBV5-1 to TRBJ2-5; D is possibly TRBD1 (5 bases). CDR3 length: 16 amino acids. Germline CDR1 is SGHRS and CDR2 is YFSETQ. With 4 bases removed from V and 5 bases from J, the gap between germline ends came to 21 bases. The CDR3 region has the DNA TGCGCCAGCAGCCCACACTCGACAGTCCTTAGGGAGACCCAGTACTTC. Amino acids: CASSPHSTVLRETQYF.

Ten or more counts support this clonotype. The chain couples TRBV29-1 to TRBJ2-7; 10 positions agree with TRBD2. Germline V lookup: CDR1 SQVTM, CDR2 ANQGSEA. Unmatched junction bases numbered 1, after V lost 5 bases and J lost 3 bases. The CDR3 extends over 12 amino acids. In nucleotides, the CDR3 is TGCAGCGTTATAGCGGGAGGCTACGAGCAGTACTTC. It yields the protein CSVIAGGYEQYF.

This clonotype was counted ten times or more. The gene calls are TRBV12-3 or TRBV12-4 and TRBJ2-7; D gene unclear. V shed 3 bases and J shed 2 bases, with 8 bases lying between them. The CDR3 totals 13 residues. The CDR3 loop reads CASSFAGPYEQYF. For the CDR3, the DNA is TGTGCCAGCAGTTTCGCCGGGCCCTACGAGCAGTACTTC.

This rearrangement joins TRBV27 to TRBJ2-1; 11 bases agree with TRBD2. J lost 9 bases, V lost 6 bases, and 7 bases had no gene match. The CDR3 contains 14 residues. The V gene's germline CDR1 is MNHEY and CDR2 SMNVEV (reference sequence). The CDR3 loop is CASRLAGAISEQFF. The CDR3 bases are TGTGCCAGCAGACTAGCGGGAGCCATCAGTGAGCAGTTCTTC.

The chain links TRBV6-1 to TRBJ2-3; D uncertain. The V gene's germline CDR1 is MNHNS and CDR2 SASEGT. The ends were cut back, 5 bases at V and 3 bases at J, with 9 bases in the middle. The CDR3 covers 13 residues. CDR3 amino acids: CASSLKWTDTQYF. CDR3 nucleotides: TGTGCCAGCAGTCTCAAGTGGACAGATACGCAGTATTTT.

This clonotype was detected only a few times. V gene TRBV6-1 combines with J gene TRBJ1-2, with 7 bases lining up with TRBD1. J lost 2 bases, V lost 5 bases, and 5 bases had no gene match. The CDR3 totals 14 residues. Germline CDR1 MNHNS, CDR2 SASEGT. In DNA form, the CDR3 reads TGTGCCAGCAGTCAAAGGACAGGCAACTATGGCTACACCTTC. Translation gives CASSQRTGNYGYTF.

The V gene is TRBV7-8, the J gene TRBJ2-7, with 8 bases matching TRBD2. Germline loops: CDR1 SGHVS, CDR2 FQNEAQ. CDR3 length equals 16 residues. V was clipped by 5 bases and J by 0 bases; unmatched bases: 9. CDR3 sequence: CASSPGVAGGSYEQYF. CDR3 coding DNA: TGTGCCAGCAGCCCGGGGGTGGCGGGAGGCTCCTACGAGCAGTACTTC. The complete variable domain, with remaining parts taken from reference TRBV7-8 and TRBJ2-7, reads GAGVSQSPRYKVAKRGQDVALRCDPISGHVSLFWYQQALGQGPEFLTYFQNEAQLDKSGLPSDRFFAERPEGSVSTLKIQRTQQEDSAVYLCASSPGVAGGSYEQYFGPGTRLTVT.

The V gene is TRBV7-8, the J gene TRBJ2-5, with D maybe TRBD2 (6 bases). With 2 bases removed from V and 5 bases from J, the gap between germline ends came to 21 bases. CDR1 is SGHVS, CDR2 FQNEAQ, per germline. The CDR3 has 17 amino acids. For the CDR3, the DNA is TGTGCCAGCAGCTTAATGGGAAGACTAGGGGCTTTGGAGACCCAGTACTTC. It encodes CASSLMGRLGALETQYF.

The CDR3 spells CASSYSATSSYNEQFF. CDR3 DNA sequence: TGTGCCAGCAGTTACTCAGCTACTAGCTCCTACAATGAGCAGTTCTTC. This chain uses TRBV6-5 with TRBJ2-1; maybe TRBD2 (5 bases). CDR1 and CDR2 from the germline V gene are MNHEY and SVGAGI. The CDR3 covers 16 residues. Trimming shortened V by 0 bases and J by 0 bases, and 9 bases separated the two germline ends.

This chain links TRBV10-3 with TRBJ2-1, with D hard to call. The CDR3 totals 16 residues. Germline V lookup: CDR1 ENHRY, CDR2 SYGVKD. The V end lost 2 bases, the J end lost 4 bases, and 15 bases lay between the germline ends. CDR3 protein: CAISEQSKKVYNEQFF. In DNA, the CDR3 is TGTGCCATCAGTGAGCAGTCGAAAAAGGTTTACAATGAGCAGTTCTTC.

The chain is built from TRBV4-2 and TRBJ2-1, with a weak D call TRBD2 (5 bases). This CDR3 has 15 residues. V lost 1 base, J lost 1 base, and 8 bases lay in between. CDR1 and CDR2 from the germline V gene are LGHNA and YNFKEQ. The CDR3 sequence: CASSQGTRSYNEQFF. CDR3 bases: TGTGCCAGCAGCCAAGGAACTAGGTCCTACAATGAGCAGTTCTTC.

The rearrangement joins TRBV5-1 to TRBJ1-3; D is undetermined. CDR1 and CDR2 from the germline V gene are SGHRS and YFSETQ. V was cut by 4 bases and J by 2 bases, with 7 bases left in between. The CDR3 spans 13 residues. In nucleotides, the CDR3 is TGCGCCAGCAGCCCTGAAACTGGAAACACCATATATTTT. This translates into CASSPETGNTIYF. Full variable domain (missing parts from reference TRBV5-1 and TRBJ1-3): KAGVTQTPRYLIKTRGQQVTLSCSPISGHRSVSWYQQTPGQGLQFLFEYFSETQRNKGNFPGRFSGRQFSNSRSEMNVSTLELGDSALYLCASSPETGNTIYFGEGSWLTVV.

Regarding this clonotype: Given a much more abundant clone one base away, this may be a read error. The chain links TRBV4-2 to TRBJ2-3; D is undetermined. The CDR3 length is 13 residues. The V gene's germline CDR1 is LGHNA and CDR2 YNFKEQ. The CDR3 loop is CASGQDDTDTQYF. For the CDR3, the DNA is TGTGCCAGCGGCCAAGACGATACGGACACGCAGTATTTT.

This clonotype has a count of ten or more. The V and J genes are TRBV20-1 and TRBJ2-2; 7 nucleotides match TRBD2. With 2 bases clipped from V and 6 bases from J, the junction kept 15 bases outside the gene matches. The CDR3 runs to 17 residues. Germline loops: CDR1 DFQATT, CDR2 SNEGSKA (reference sequence). CDR3 sequence (DNA): TGCAGTGCTAGACACCTGGGTGGCGGGAGTTACCCCGGGGAGCTGTTTTTT. This sequence encodes CSARHLGGGSYPGELFF.

This clonotype showed up just a few times. An end of the junction differs from the germline gene, which may be a read error. The genes are TRBV4-2 and TRBJ2-3; 8 nucleotides line up with TRBD2. The CDR3 contains 17 residues. The germline V gene encodes CDR1 LGHNA and CDR2 YNFKEQ. Here the CDR3 reads CASSQETSGAGTDTQYF. CDR3 DNA: TGCGCCAGCAGCCAAGAAACTAGCGGTGCGGGCACAGATACGCAGTATTTT.

The chain couples TRBV2 to TRBJ2-4; a possible D gene is TRBD1 (6 bases). V was clipped by 6 bases and J by 6 bases, with 15 bases between them. Germline CDR1 and CDR2: SNHLY and FYNNEI. The CDR3 is 14 residues long. CDR3 region: CASRQGRGLNIQYF. As DNA, the CDR3 is TGTGCCAGCAGACAGGGCCGAGGGTTAAACATTCAGTACTTC. Drawing the rest from reference TRBV2 and TRBJ2-4, the complete variable domain is EPEVTQTPSHQVTQMGQEVILRCVPISNHLYFYWYRQILGQKVEFLVSFYNNEISEKSEIFDDQFSVERPDGSNFTLKIRSTKLEDSAMYFCASRQGRGLNIQYFGAGTRLSVL.

This clonotype has ten or more counts. The chain combines TRBV4-3 with TRBJ2-1; 12 bases align to TRBD2. The CDR3 is 13 amino acids. CDR1 LGHNA and CDR2 YSLEER come from the germline V gene. J lost 14 bases, V lost 1 base, and 3 bases had no gene match. The CDR3: CASSQGTSGTKFF. The CDR3 DNA reads TGCGCCAGCAGCCAAGGGACTAGCGGGACGAAGTTCTTC.

This clonotype was detected only a few times. V is TRBV12-3 or TRBV12-4 and J is TRBJ1-6; 7 bases align to TRBD1. The CDR3 totals 16 residues. With 8 bases clipped from V and 3 bases from J, the junction kept 10 bases outside the gene matches. The CDR3: CASESGGAGYNSPLHF. For the CDR3, the DNA is TGTGCCAGCGAGTCAGGGGGAGCGGGCTATAATTCACCCCTCCACTTT.

This clonotype was observed a handful of times. The chain has TRBV20-1 and TRBJ1-2, with 8 bases lining up with TRBD1. This CDR3 has 16 amino acids. Trimming at V came to 4 bases and at J to 0 bases, leaving 10 bases not matched to a gene. Germline-derived CDR1 and CDR2 are DFQATT and SNEGSKA (reference sequence). The CDR3 loop is CSATRTGNNTNYGYTF. The CDR3 DNA reads TGCAGTGCTACACGGACAGGGAATAATACTAACTATGGCTACACCTTC.

This clonotype occurred a few times. This rearrangement joins TRBV3-1 to TRBJ2-3; D tentatively reads TRBD1 or TRBD2 (6 bases each). Trimming took off 1 base at V and 2 bases at J, with 10 bases between the two ends. This CDR3 spans 15 amino acids. Germline V CDR1 and CDR2: LGHDT, YNNKEL (reference sequence). The CDR3 spells CASSQGGAHTDTQYF. The CDR3 DNA reads TGTGCCAGCAGCCAAGGGGGGGCCCACACAGATACGCAGTATTTT.

The sample holds many counts of this clonotype. The rearrangement joins TRBV20-1 to TRBJ2-7; D is uncertain. V lost 5 bases to trimming and J lost 0 bases, with 11 bases between them. Germline V gives CDR1 DFQATT, CDR2 SNEGSKA (reference sequence). The CDR3 is 13 amino acids. The CDR3 DNA reads TGCAGTGCTCAGACGGTTAGCTCCTACGAGCAGTACTTC. It encodes CSAQTVSSYEQYF.

This clonotype turned up a few times. CDR3 in amino acids: CSAFPGTGTYEQYF. The CDR3 bases are TGCAGTGCTTTCCCCGGGACAGGGACCTACGAGCAGTACTTC. The rearrangement links TRBV20-1 to TRBJ2-7; 9 bases align to TRBD1. V shed 5 bases and J 2 bases; nucleotides not matched to a gene: 7. Germline CDR1 and CDR2: DFQATT and SNEGSKA (reference sequence). This CDR3 contains 14 residues.

The CDR3 spells CSARVKAGTGKNGYTF. In DNA, the CDR3 is TGCAGTGCTAGAGTTAAAGCTGGGACAGGGAAGAATGGCTACACCTTC. The gene calls are TRBV20-1 and TRBJ1-2; the match to TRBD1 covers 9 bases. The CDR3 sequence is 16 residues long. V trimming: 1 base; J trimming: 6 bases; junction bases outside the gene matches: 12. Germline V gene sequence: CDR1 DFQATT, CDR2 SNEGSKA (reference sequence).

The genes are TRBV11-2 and TRBJ1-6, with D possibly being TRBD1 (5 bases). Trimming took 1 base from V and 13 from J, leaving 26 bases between them. The germline V gene has CDR1 SGHAT and CDR2 FQNNGV. The CDR3 spans 18 residues. The CDR3 DNA reads as TGTGCCAGCAGCTTAGTTGCGACAGCTCACACACCTGGTCGCCCCCTCCACTTT. Translation: CASSLVATAHTPGRPLHF. Based on the CDR3 plus reference TRBV11-2 and TRBJ1-6, the full variable domain is EAGVAQSPRYKIIEKRQSVAFWCNPISGHATLYWYQQILGQGPKLLIQFQNNGVVDDSQLPKDRFSAERLKGVDSTLKIQPAKLEDSAVYLCASSLVATAHTPGRPLHFGNGTRLTVT.

This clonotype occurred many times. The chain has TRBV29-1 and TRBJ2-7, with D perhaps TRBD1 (6 bases). Looked up from germline, CDR1 is SQVTM and CDR2 is ANQGSEA. The CDR3 totals 11 residues. The V gene lost 7 bases and the J gene lost 2 bases, with 9 bases spanning the gap. The CDR3 protein is CSGTDAYEQYF. The CDR3 DNA sequence: TGCAGCGGGACAGACGCCTACGAGCAGTACTTC.

The sample holds many counts of this clonotype. This chain joins TRBV28 and TRBJ2-2; the match to TRBD2 covers 8 bases. Germline loops: CDR1 MDHEN, CDR2 SYDVKM. This CDR3 is built from 15 residues. J lost 6 bases, V lost 4 bases, and 7 bases had no gene match. CDR3 DNA: TGTGCCAGCAGTTCATCGGGACTAGGGCCCGGGGAGCTGTTTTTT. This sequence encodes CASSSSGLGPGELFF.